A single T cell receptor beta chain is shown here with its context. The same CDR3 can be traced to other DNA sequences in this sample. Produced via immunoSEQ multiplex PCR; TCRdb's table is partial and in-frame only. The sample consists of about 170,000 clones, under 80% of them appearing once. This sample stems from a study of blood T cell repertoires in COVID-19. The CDR3 sequence is 15 residues long. V was trimmed by 1 base and J by 0 bases, leaving 11 bases between them. From germline, CDR1 is SGHRS and CDR2 YFSETQ. The V call is TRBV5-1, the J call TRBJ2-7, with a possible D match to TRBD2 (6 bases). The specimen was peripheral blood. This TCR came from an elderly woman with acute or convalescent COVID-19. CDR3 loop: CASSLNAGSSYEQYF. As DNA, the CDR3 is TGCGCCAGCAGCTTGAATGCGGGGAGCTCCTACGAGCAGTACTTC.